Below, 13 T cell receptor beta chains from the same sample are listed, as sequenced in a study of blood T cell repertoires in COVID-19. Here immunoSEQ multiplex PCR was the method, and the copy in TCRdb shows in-frame clones only, minus some. The table records around 210,000 clones, around four fifths of them present only once. The specimen was peripheral blood. Receptors originate from a man in his sixties with COVID-19, enrolled during active disease.

The CDR3, as DNA: TGCGCCAGCAGCTCTTCAATTTCGACAGTCTCCTACGAGCAGTACTTC. The encoded protein is CASSSSISTVSYEQYF. The chain combines TRBV5-1 with TRBJ2-7; D might be TRBD1 (5 bases). Germline V gives CDR1 SGHRS, CDR2 YFSETQ. V was pared by 3 bases and J by 0 bases, with 16 bases between. This CDR3 region has 16 residues.

This sequence joins TRBV5-1 and TRBJ2-2; 7 nucleotides match TRBD2. The CDR3 totals 16 residues. Germline trimming cut 2 bases from V and 2 bases from J; bases unmatched to any gene: 6. Germline CDR1 is SGHRS and CDR2 is YFSETQ. CDR3 nucleotides: TGCGCCAGCAGCTTACTGGCGGGAGATAACACCGGGGAGCTGTTTTTT. Translated: CASSLLAGDNTGELFF.

The chain combines TRBV6-4 with TRBJ2-3, with 8 bases fitting TRBD2. The V gene's germline CDR1 is MRHNA and CDR2 SNTAGT. The CDR3 is made up of 16 amino acids. J gave up 4 bases and V 0 bases, and 6 bases lay outside the gene matches. The CDR3 loop reads CASSDSGLASSDTQYF. The CDR3, as DNA: TGTGCCAGCAGTGACTCTGGACTAGCTTCGTCAGATACGCAGTATTTT.

The chain links TRBV19 to TRBJ2-7, with D possibly matching TRBD2 (5 bases). Germline values: CDR1 LNHDA, CDR2 SQIVND (reference sequence). Deletions cut 6 bases from V and 0 bases from J, with 18 bases between. This CDR3 comprises 16 residues. This chain's CDR3 is CASSRRTGTSSYEQYF. DNA for the CDR3: TGTGCCAGTAGCCGACGGACTGGTACGAGCTCCTACGAGCAGTACTTC.

This sequence joins TRBV29-1 and TRBJ1-1; tentatively, D is TRBD1 (5 bases). CDR1 and CDR2 (germline): SQVTM, ANQGSEA. The CDR3 is 11 amino acids. The V and J ends lost 8 bases and 1 base respectively, with 8 bases between them. This chain's CDR3 is CSLGGNTEAFF. The CDR3 DNA sequence: TGCAGCCTGGGGGGGAACACTGAAGCTTTCTTT. The full variable domain, its missing parts supplied by reference TRBV29-1 and TRBJ1-1, is SAVISQKPSRDICQRGTSLTIQCQVDSQVTMMFWYRQQPGQSLTLIATANQGSEATYESGFVIDKFPISRPNLTFSTLTVSNMSPEDSSIYLCSLGGNTEAFFGQGTRLTVV.

CDR3 residues: CASSLGPPSSGNTIYF. The CDR3, as DNA: TGTGCCAGCAGCTTAGGTCCCCCCAGCTCTGGAAACACCATATATTTT. The V call is TRBV7-2, the J call TRBJ1-3; D gene uncertain. CDR1 and CDR2 from the germline V gene are SGHTA and FQGNSA. V was clipped by 1 base and J by 0 bases, with 10 bases between them. The CDR3 totals 16 residues.

This clone was detected only a few times. V usage is TRBV28 and J usage is TRBJ1-1; 10 bases match TRBD1. V was clipped by 3 bases and J by 7 bases; unmatched bases: 5. The CDR3 spans 14 residues. Germline V CDR1 and CDR2: MDHEN, SYDVKM. DNA of the CDR3: TGTGCCAGCAGTTTGACAGGGGGCGCGGGTGAAGCTTTCTTT. Amino acid sequence: CASSLTGGAGEAFF.

V is TRBV27 and J is TRBJ1-2; 7 bases map to TRBD1. CDR1 MNHEY and CDR2 SMNVEV come from the germline V gene (reference sequence). The CDR3 consists of 13 residues. V lost 6 bases to trimming and J lost 8 bases; unmatched junction nucleotides: 9. This chain's CDR3 is CASSRQGEGGYTF. The DNA of the CDR3 is TGTGCCAGCAGCCGACAGGGTGAAGGGGGCTACACCTTC.

V gene TRBV27 combines with J gene TRBJ1-1; weak D call: TRBD1 (5 bases). This CDR3 contains 15 residues. In germline, CDR1 is MNHEY, CDR2 SMNVEV (reference sequence). V lost 0 bases and J 0 bases, leaving 8 bases between the germline ends. CDR3 residues: CASSLSTDMNTEAFF. In nucleotides, the CDR3 is TGTGCCAGCAGTTTATCGACAGACATGAACACTGAAGCTTTCTTT.

This clone was seen a few times. The chain is built from TRBV5-5 and TRBJ2-1, with D possibly being TRBD2 (6 bases). Germline lookup yields CDR1 SGHKS and CDR2 YYEKEE (reference sequence). Trimming removed 2 bases from V and 7 bases from J, with 13 bases in between. The length of the CDR3 is 14 residues. The CDR3 DNA reads TGTGCCAGCAGCTTTAGGTTAGCGGCTAATGAGCAGTTCTTC. Amino acids: CASSFRLAANEQFF.

The chain is built from TRBV9 and TRBJ2-1; D is unclear. CDR3 length: 13 residues. Trimming removed 2 bases at V and 4 bases at J, with 7 bases between. The germline V gene encodes CDR1 SGDLS and CDR2 YYNGEE. CDR3 sequence reads: CASSVANYNEQFF. For the CDR3, the DNA is TGTGCCAGCAGCGTCGCGAATTACAATGAGCAGTTCTTC.

The chain uses TRBV28 and TRBJ1-2; D perhaps matches TRBD1 (6 bases). The V and J ends lost 5 bases and 5 bases respectively, with 12 bases between them. The germline CDR1 and CDR2 sequences are MDHEN and SYDVKM. The CDR3 has 13 amino acids. The CDR3 bases are TGTGCCAGCAGTATGGGGGACACTTATGGCTACACCTTC. Its translation is CASSMGDTYGYTF.

The genes are TRBV5-1 and TRBJ1-4; 11 bases are a match to TRBD1. J was trimmed by 8 bases and V by 2 bases; bases with no gene match: 2. The germline V gene has CDR1 SGHRS and CDR2 YFSETQ. This CDR3 spans 14 amino acids. For the CDR3, the DNA is TGCGCCAGCAGCTTTAGGACAGGGGGCGAAAAACTGTTTTTT. It specifies CASSFRTGGEKLFF.